Listed here is a single T cell receptor (beta chain). The target antigen is unknown. Germline V gives CDR1 LNHDA, CDR2 SQIVND (reference sequence). Trimming stripped 3 bases from V and 0 bases from J, with 8 bases between. CDR3 length: 14 amino acids. The data belong to a study of siplizumab effects on memory and regulatory T cells. Study observations and caveats: In unstimulated cells, naive T cells appeared more diverse than memory T cells and seemed major alloresponse contributors.

The protocol was immunoSEQ multiplex PCR, while the TCRdb copy is restricted to in-frame clones and leaves out a portion. This sample has roughly 75,000 clones; around 93% occur once, and the top ten carry 5%. The chain is built from TRBV19 and TRBJ1-1; D not resolved. This TCR was sampled from a human donor in good health. The specimen sequenced was CD8+ T cells sorted from blood. CDR3 DNA sequence: TGTGCCAGTAGTATTGGGCAGTTGAACACTGAAGCTTTCTTT. Encoded protein: CASSIGQLNTEAFF.